The sample holds many counts of the clone carrying this TCR beta chain. This specimen belongs to a study of neurological immune-mediated disorders. Unsorted libraries were prepared from 2 million PBMCs held at -80 C. Germline values: CDR1 SGHRS, CDR2 YFSETQ. The CDR3 covers 15 residues. The V segment lost 0 bases and the J segment 2 bases; nucleotides outside the gene matches: 3. TCRdb reanalysed the 5' RACE reads using MiXCR and keeps one entry per CDR3 protein. The sample lists tens of thousands of distinct CDR3 sequences; roughly 3.2% were seen once. This TCR derives from a woman aged 50 to 60 with multiple sclerosis. The material sequenced was PBMCs. This chain joins TRBV5-1 and TRBJ1-2; the match to TRBD1 covers 8 bases. The CDR3 loop is CASSLDHRGNYGYTF. The CDR3 bases are TGCGCCAGCAGCTTGGACCACAGGGGGAACTATGGCTACACCTTC. The full variable domain, in which reference TRBV5-1 and TRBJ1-2 provide the parts outside the CDR3, is KAGVTQTPRYLIKTRGQQVTLSCSPISGHRSVSWYQQTPGQGLQFLFEYFSETQRNKGNFPGRFSGRQFSNSRSEMNVSTLELGDSALYLCASSLDHRGNYGYTFGSGTRLTVV.